A single sample gave rise to the 27 T cell receptor beta chains below, sequenced in a study of cytomegalovirus exposure and HLA in healthy donors. Primers: 60 Vbeta forward and 13 Jbeta reverse. The repertoire was sequenced with immunoSEQ multiplex PCR; TCRdb's copy has only in-frame clones and lacks some. Its table lists tens of thousands of clones. The specimen sequenced was PBMCs. These receptors all stem from a man aged 35-49 years in good health and CMV-seronegative.

The chain is built from TRBV6-5 and TRBJ2-5; 7 bases agree with TRBD2. CDR1 and CDR2 from the germline V gene are MNHEY and SVGAGI. Trimming at V came to 0 bases and at J to 3 bases, leaving 7 bases not matched to a gene. The CDR3 has 16 amino acids. The CDR3 protein is CASSYSISAGEETQYF. CDR3 nucleotides: TGTGCCAGCAGTTACTCTATTAGCGCGGGGGAAGAGACCCAGTACTTC.

Written as DNA, the CDR3 is TGCGCCAGCAGCTTCCTAGCGGGAGTATCCTACAATGAGCAGTTCTTC. It codes for CASSFLAGVSYNEQFF. This sequence joins TRBV5-1 and TRBJ2-1; 10 bases are a match to TRBD2. The CDR3 covers 16 residues. Germline CDR1 reads SGHRS; CDR2 reads YFSETQ. Losses at the gene ends were 2 bases for V and 1 base for J; bases not matched to a gene: 3.

The chain employs TRBV28 and TRBJ1-1, with 10 bases matching TRBD1. Germline V gene sequence: CDR1 MDHEN, CDR2 SYDVKM. This CDR3 comprises 16 residues. V trimming: 1 base; J trimming: 3 bases; junction bases outside the gene matches: 5. CDR3 sequence (DNA): TGTGCCAGCAGTTTATTCGGACAGGGGGGGGACACTGAAGCTTTCTTT. Encoded protein: CASSLFGQGGDTEAFF.

CDR3 DNA sequence: TGTGCCAGCAGTTACTCCGGGGCTGCGCACAGAGCGGGGTATTTT. This gives the protein CASSYSGAAHRAGYF. The genes are TRBV6-6 and TRBJ2-3; TRBD2 is a possible D gene (6 bases). This CDR3 has 15 amino acids. Germline V gene data show CDR1 as MNHNY and CDR2 as SVGAGI (reference sequence). Trimming took 0 bases from V and 14 from J, leaving 21 bases between them.

V is TRBV7-3 and J is TRBJ2-7, with TRBD2 identical over 11 bases. The CDR3 covers 14 residues. V gave up 4 bases and J gave up 7 bases; unmatched junction bases: 6. Per germline, CDR1 SGHTA and CDR2 FQGTGA. The CDR3 nucleotides are TGTGCCAGCAGCTCCTTAGCGGGAGGGGAAGAGCAGTACTTC. This translates into CASSSLAGGEEQYF.

V and J are TRBV11-2 and TRBJ2-2; possible D gene TRBD1, 6 bases. Germline V gene lookup returns CDR1 SGHAT and CDR2 FQNNGV. The V end was cut by 4 bases, the J end by 1 base, with 19 bases between. The length of the CDR3 is 18 residues. CDR3 region: CASSSPAGGAVNTGELFF. CDR3 in DNA: TGTGCCAGCAGCTCACCTGCTGGGGGCGCTGTGAACACCGGGGAGCTGTTTTTT.

The rearrangement uses TRBV11-3 and TRBJ1-1; 8 bases align to TRBD1. The germline gives CDR1 SGHNT, CDR2 YENEEA. V lost 0 bases to trimming and J lost 4 bases; unmatched junction nucleotides: 7. The CDR3 runs 16 residues. The CDR3 loop is CASSLDASTGVTEAFF. For the CDR3, the DNA is TGTGCCAGCAGCTTAGACGCTTCGACAGGGGTCACTGAAGCTTTCTTT.

The V gene is TRBV28, the J gene TRBJ1-4; D is uncertain. CDR1 is MDHEN, CDR2 SYDVKM, per germline. V gave up 6 bases and J gave up 8 bases, with 16 bases separating them. The CDR3 totals 14 residues. The CDR3 DNA is TGTGCCAGCAGCGAATCCCGGGGAAGGGAAAAACTGTTTTTT. Amino acid sequence: CASSESRGREKLFF.

This sequence joins TRBV11-2 and TRBJ2-5, with D tentatively TRBD1 (6 bases). The CDR3 covers 14 residues. Germline CDR1 SGHAT, CDR2 FQNNGV. V was shortened by 5 bases and J by 2 bases, with 12 bases between the two germline ends. CDR3 loop: CASSRMTGQETQYF. The CDR3 DNA is TGTGCCAGCAGCCGAATGACAGGTCAAGAGACCCAGTACTTC.

The V gene is TRBV6-1, the J gene TRBJ2-1, with TRBD2 matching over 8 bases. The CDR3 covers 15 residues. V trimming: 1 base; J trimming: 6 bases; junction bases outside the gene matches: 5. CDR1 and CDR2 (germline): MNHNS, SASEGT. DNA of the CDR3: TGTGCCAGCAGTGAAGGGGACGGGAGGGTCAATGAGCAGTTCTTC. Translation: CASSEGDGRVNEQFF.

The rearrangement links TRBV19 to TRBJ1-3, with a tentative D call TRBD1 (6 bases). CDR3 length: 16 amino acids. Trimming shortened V by 3 bases and J by 0 bases, and 12 bases separated the two germline ends. CDR1 is LNHDA, CDR2 SQIVND, per germline (reference sequence). CDR3: CASSIPDRNSGNTIYF. CDR3 sequence (DNA): TGTGCCAGTAGTATCCCCGACAGGAACTCTGGAAACACCATATATTTT.

The chain couples TRBV29-1 to TRBJ2-1; TRBD2 matches 7 bases. V lost 6 bases to trimming and J lost 0 bases; unmatched junction nucleotides: 5. CDR1 and CDR2 (germline): SQVTM, ANQGSEA. The CDR3 length is 14 residues. CDR3 loop: CSVQRGSSYNEQFF. Here the CDR3 DNA reads TGCAGCGTACAGCGGGGTAGCTCCTACAATGAGCAGTTCTTC.

The rearrangement uses TRBV7-2 and TRBJ2-1, with 8 nucleotides matching TRBD2. The germline V gene encodes CDR1 SGHTA and CDR2 FQGNSA. The CDR3 runs 15 residues. J gave up 5 bases and V 5 bases, and 8 bases lay outside the gene matches. The CDR3 nucleotides are TGTGCCAGCAGCCCCATAGGGCGGGGGGACAATGAGCAGTTCTTC. It encodes CASSPIGRGDNEQFF.

This chain joins TRBV27 and TRBJ2-7; 10 positions match TRBD1. Trimming cost V 6 bases and J 4 bases; bases outside gene matches: 3. CDR1 is MNHEY and CDR2 is SMNVEV in the germline V gene (reference sequence). The CDR3 extends over 13 amino acids. CDR3 protein: CASRGQGPYEQYF. The CDR3 coding sequence is TGTGCCAGCAGGGGACAGGGGCCATACGAGCAGTACTTC.

The chain links TRBV19 to TRBJ2-5; 9 nucleotides line up with TRBD2. Germline loops: CDR1 LNHDA, CDR2 SQIVND (reference sequence). J gave up 3 bases and V 2 bases, and 1 base lay outside the gene matches. The CDR3 totals 14 residues. The CDR3 is CASSIIAGEETQYF. The CDR3 DNA reads TGTGCCAGTAGTATAATAGCGGGGGAAGAGACCCAGTACTTC.

The rearrangement uses TRBV5-1 and TRBJ2-2; the match to TRBD1 covers 7 bases. Unmatched junction bases numbered 10, after V lost 2 bases and J lost 6 bases. This CDR3 region has 16 residues. CDR1 and CDR2 from the germline V gene are SGHRS and YFSETQ. CDR3 in amino acids: CASSLRTGGNPGELFF. The CDR3 DNA sequence: TGCGCCAGCAGCTTAAGGACAGGAGGTAATCCCGGGGAGCTGTTTTTT.

The chain recombines TRBV30 with TRBJ1-1; no reliable D call. The CDR3 consists of 11 residues. Trimming stripped 5 bases from V and 4 bases from J, with 8 bases between. CDR1 is GTSNPN, CDR2 SVGIG, per germline (reference sequence). CDR3 region: CAWERSTEAFF. The CDR3 nucleotides are TGTGCCTGGGAACGGAGCACTGAAGCTTTCTTT.

V gene TRBV7-2 combines with J gene TRBJ1-2; D unclear. This CDR3 has 12 amino acids. V was shortened by 7 bases and J by 6 bases, with 12 bases between the two germline ends. CDR1 is SGHTA, CDR2 FQGNSA, per germline. This CDR3 is CASKVEADGYTF. CDR3 nucleotides: TGTGCCAGCAAAGTAGAGGCTGATGGCTACACCTTC. Filled out from reference TRBV7-2 and TRBJ1-2, the complete variable domain reads GAGVSQSPSNKVTEKGKDVELRCDPISGHTALYWYRQSLGQGLEFLIYFQGNSAPDKSGLPSDRFSAERTGGSVSTLTIQRTQQEDSAVYLCASKVEADGYTFGSGTRLTVV.

CDR3 sequence: CASTKLSTGGTEAFF. The CDR3 bases are TGTGCCAGTACCAAGCTCTCGACAGGGGGCACTGAAGCTTTCTTT. V is TRBV19 and J is TRBJ1-1; 9 bases are a match to TRBD1. Looked up from germline, CDR1 is LNHDA and CDR2 is SQIVND (reference sequence). This CDR3 spans 15 amino acids. V shed 7 bases and J 4 bases; nucleotides not matched to a gene: 10.

The chain links TRBV6-5 to TRBJ1-4; no reliable D call. Per the germline V gene, CDR1 is MNHEY and CDR2 is SVGAGI. The CDR3 sequence is 14 residues long. The V and J ends lost 6 bases and 0 bases respectively, with 8 bases between them. The CDR3 nucleotides are TGTGCCAGCAGCCTCAGTACAACTAATGAAAAACTGTTTTTT. Encoded protein: CASSLSTTNEKLFF.

V is TRBV18 and J is TRBJ1-2; TRBD1 matches 8 bases. Germline values: CDR1 KGHSH, CDR2 LQKENI. V lost 3 bases and J lost 4; bases outside the gene matches: 7. The length of the CDR3 is 15 residues. In DNA, the CDR3 is TGTGCCAGCTCACCCCAGGCAGGGGGCGGCTATGGCTACACCTTC. It translates to CASSPQAGGGYGYTF.

The V gene is TRBV30, the J gene TRBJ2-7, with a weak D call TRBD1 (5 bases). Germline CDR1 GTSNPN, CDR2 SVGIG (reference sequence). The CDR3 is made up of 11 amino acids. V was shortened by 4 bases and J by 5 bases, with 9 bases between the two germline ends. CDR3: CAWIGAHEQYF. In DNA, the CDR3 is TGTGCCTGGATTGGGGCCCACGAGCAGTACTTC.

V usage is TRBV30 and J usage is TRBJ2-1; TRBD2 matches 14 bases. J was trimmed by 9 bases and V by 1 base; bases with no gene match: 5. Germline V gene data show CDR1 as GTSNPN and CDR2 as SVGIG (reference sequence). This CDR3 region has 15 residues. This CDR3 is CAWSGLAGGRSEQFF. The CDR3 DNA sequence: TGTGCCTGGAGTGGACTAGCGGGAGGGCGTAGTGAGCAGTTCTTC. The complete variable domain, with remaining parts taken from reference TRBV30 and TRBJ2-1, reads SQTIHQWPATLVQPVGSPLSLECTVEGTSNPNLYWYRQAAGRGLQLLFYSVGIGQISSEVPQNLSASRPQDRQFILSSKKLLLSDSGFYLCAWSGLAGGRSEQFFGPGTRLTVL.

V and J are TRBV6-5 and TRBJ2-7; D uncertain. CDR1 MNHEY and CDR2 SVGAGI come from the germline V gene. The CDR3 has 15 amino acids. V was clipped by 0 bases and J by 6 bases, with 15 bases between them. In DNA, the CDR3 is TGTGCCAGCAGTTACTCCGGGTGGCTCCCTACCGAGCAGTACTTC. This translates into CASSYSGWLPTEQYF.

This CDR3 is CASSAGGTAFF. In nucleotides, the CDR3 is TGTGCCAGCAGTGCAGGGGGTACGGCTTTCTTT. This sequence joins TRBV6-5 and TRBJ1-1; 7 bases match TRBD1. The CDR3 spans 11 residues. The V segment lost 5 bases and the J segment 11 bases; nucleotides outside the gene matches: 5. Germline CDR1 MNHEY, CDR2 SVGAGI.

This clone is deemed medium-sized by its frequency. Here the CDR3 reads CASSLGLREKLFF. CDR3 sequence (DNA): TGTGCCAGCAGCTTGGGGCTGAGGGAAAAACTGTTTTTT. The J gene is TRBJ1-4, the V gene TRBV7-2; possible D gene TRBD1, 5 bases. The CDR3 is 13 residues long. V was cut by 3 bases and J by 8 bases, with 10 bases left in between. Germline V gene data show CDR1 as SGHTA and CDR2 as FQGNSA.

The J gene is TRBJ2-7, the V gene TRBV28, with TRBD1 matching over 7 bases. The V gene's germline CDR1 is MDHEN and CDR2 SYDVKM. The CDR3 has 12 amino acids. V shed 5 bases, J shed 6 bases, and the junction held 4 bases outside the gene matches. For the CDR3, the DNA is TGTGCCAGCAGTGCCAGGGGGTCCGAGCAGTACTTC. Translated, it gives CASSARGSEQYF.